What follows describes a single T cell receptor beta chain. Its specificity is unknown. The sample comes from a study of T cell responses to AZD1222 COVID-19 vaccine. Study results and caveats: Sampling that yielded the repertoires occurred only after the peak T cell response. Clonal diversity may have been underestimated, and the donors were mostly white British, with more females than males.

The V gene's germline CDR1 is SGHVS and CDR2 FNYEAQ. The CDR3 runs 18 residues. V was clipped by 5 bases and J by 0 bases, with 20 bases between them. Produced via immunoSEQ multiplex PCR; TCRdb's table is partial and in-frame only. The table lists 95,000 to 110,000 clones, roughly 90% of them singletons. The clonotype originates from an adult in good health. The sample consisted of peripheral blood, taken on day 0 of AZD1222 vaccination. The chain links TRBV7-6 to TRBJ2-1; a possible D gene is TRBD2 (7 bases). DNA for the CDR3: TGTGCCAGCAGCCGTTCTAGTGGGGGGGCCGGCTCCTACAATGAGCAGTTCTTC. Translation gives CASSRSSGGAGSYNEQFF.